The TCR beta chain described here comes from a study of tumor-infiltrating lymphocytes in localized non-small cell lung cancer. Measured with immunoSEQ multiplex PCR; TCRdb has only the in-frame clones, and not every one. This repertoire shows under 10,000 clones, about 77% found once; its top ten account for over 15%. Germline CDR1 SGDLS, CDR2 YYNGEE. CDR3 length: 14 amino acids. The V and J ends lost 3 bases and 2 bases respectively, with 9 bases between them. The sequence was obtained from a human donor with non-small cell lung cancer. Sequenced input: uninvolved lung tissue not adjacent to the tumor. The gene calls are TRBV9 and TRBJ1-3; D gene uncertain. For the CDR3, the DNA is TGTGCCAGCAGCGAAAGGGAGGCTGGAAACACCATATATTTT. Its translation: CASSEREAGNTIYF.